These 6 T cell receptor beta chains were all obtained from the same sample, sequenced in a study of blood T cell repertoires in COVID-19. Data came from immunoSEQ multiplex PCR; TCRdb stores just in-frame clones and leaves some out. The sample includes roughly 150,000 clones, 76% of them seen just once. The sequenced material came from peripheral blood. The origin of the receptors is an elderly woman with acute or convalescent COVID-19.

The J gene is TRBJ1-2, the V gene TRBV30; maybe TRBD1 (6 bases). CDR3 length: 14 residues. From germline, CDR1 is GTSNPN and CDR2 SVGIG (reference sequence). V was cut by 1 base and J by 4 bases, with 13 bases left in between. The CDR3 DNA reads as TGTGCCTGGAGTGGGAAAACAGGGTTCTATGGCTACACCTTC. Protein: CAWSGKTGFYGYTF.

The J gene is TRBJ2-3, the V gene TRBV2; 10 bases are shared with TRBD2. The length of the CDR3 is 14 residues. Germline-derived CDR1 and CDR2 are SNHLY and FYNNEI. With V trimmed by 6 bases and J by 4 bases, 4 bases remained unmatched. For the CDR3, the DNA is TGTGCCAGCAGCCCAGGACTAGCGGCAGATACGCAGTATTTT. This gives the protein CASSPGLAADTQYF.

The chain couples TRBV5-1 to TRBJ1-1; TRBD1 might be the D (6 bases). V dropped 2 bases and J dropped 5 bases, with 16 bases sitting between them. The germline V gene encodes CDR1 SGHRS and CDR2 YFSETQ. The CDR3 runs to 15 residues. CDR3 nucleotide sequence: TGCGCCAGCAGCTTCACAGGGTTCAGCGAAACTGAAGCTTTCTTT. It is translated as CASSFTGFSETEAFF.

A few counts support this clone. V gene TRBV7-9 combines with J gene TRBJ2-7; the match to TRBD2 covers 11 bases. CDR3 length: 15 residues. CDR1 and CDR2 (germline): SEHNR, FQNEAQ (reference sequence). The junction had 6 bases not matched to a gene; V was cut back by 5 bases and J by 3 bases. The CDR3 DNA is TGTGCCAGCAGCACCAATAGCGGGGGGGTCTACGAGCAGTACTTC. Its translation: CASSTNSGGVYEQYF.

This clone has just one count. The chain links TRBV6-2 or TRBV6-3 to TRBJ2-1, with D unclear. The V gene's germline CDR1 is MNHEY and CDR2 SVGEGT. Trimming left V 4 bases short and J 8 bases short, with 12 bases between. This CDR3 comprises 13 residues. The DNA for the CDR3 is TGTGCCAGCAGTTTCCCTCCCGTTGATGAGCAGTTCTTC. As protein: CASSFPPVDEQFF.

V and J are TRBV4-2 and TRBJ2-2, with D unresolved. Germline-derived CDR1 and CDR2 are LGHNA and YNFKEQ. This CDR3 region has 16 residues. Trimming cost V 0 bases and J 0 bases, with 8 bases left between them. The CDR3 DNA follows: TGTGCCAGCAGCCAAGATGGGCCAGCGAACACCGGGGAGCTGTTTTTT. Translated, it gives CASSQDGPANTGELFF.